This TCR beta chain was documented in a study of shared clonotypes between healthy human individuals. The table came from immunoSEQ multiplex PCR; TCRdb's copy has only in-frame clones and leaves some out. Of nearly 2 million clones in the sample, roughly 95% are singletons; the top ten hold around 1%. Germline V gives CDR1 SEHNR, CDR2 FQNEAQ (reference sequence). The CDR3 contains 15 residues. V lost 7 bases and J lost 4, with 17 bases in between. Only CD45RO-negative cells positively selected for CCR7 counted as naive CD8 cells, so terminally differentiated effector memory CD45RA+ cells were excluded. The study drew all its donors from Caucasian adults living in Nashville, Tennessee.

The chain uses TRBV7-9 and TRBJ2-1; tentatively, D is TRBD1 (6 bases). Specimen: naive CD8+ T cells sorted from blood. The TCR sequence derives from a man aged 18 to 29 in good health. The CDR3 coding sequence is TGTGCCAGCACCCTAGGCGGGCAGGGGTACAATGAGCAGTTCTTC. Translating gives CASTLGGQGYNEQFF.